This T cell receptor beta chain was obtained from a study of cytomegalovirus exposure and HLA in healthy donors. Notes on the study in general: In vitro, three CMV-associated chains proved specific for CMV antigens. The authors reported that TCR beta sequences could predict HLA-A and HLA-B alleles. These predictions were accurate for most subjects in the first cohort.

Primers for the PCR totalled 60 Vbeta and 13 Jbeta. Data came from immunoSEQ multiplex PCR; TCRdb stores just in-frame clones and leaves some out. The sample yields 180,000 or so clones, 76% seen once. This clone was seen once. Its antigen is currently unknown. One end of the junction is discordant with germline, which a read error may explain. The CDR3 runs to 12 residues. Germline values: CDR1 SNHLY, CDR2 FYNNEI. The chain is built from TRBV2 and TRBJ1-5, with D perhaps TRBD1 (6 bases). Sequencing used PBMCs. The receptor comes from a female donor in good health and CMV-seronegative. DNA for the CDR3: TGTGCCAGCAGTGGCAGGGGTCAGCGCCAGCATTTT. Translating gives CASSGRGQRQHF.